Presented here are 26 T cell receptor beta chains from one specimen sequenced in a study of blood T cell repertoires in COVID-19. Sequencing used immunoSEQ multiplex PCR; TCRdb keeps in-frame clones, though not all of them. The table lists about 240,000 clones, roughly 88% of them singletons. The sequencing sample was made of peripheral blood. Receptor source: a man aged 80 or over with acute or convalescent COVID-19.

V and J are TRBV21-1 and TRBJ1-1; the table's D gene call, TRBD1, was not cross checked with the DNA. TRBV21-1 has pseudogene status. The length of the CDR3 is 14 residues. The CDR3, as DNA: TGTGCCAGCACCGACCACAGGGCGGGTACTGAAGCTTTCTTT. Its protein product is CASTDHRAGTEAFF.

This clone was found once. V and J are TRBV9 and TRBJ2-1; D remains ambiguous. The CDR3 length is 12 residues. With 3 bases removed from V and 7 bases from J, the gap between germline ends came to 8 bases. Germline V gives CDR1 SGDLS, CDR2 YYNGEE. This chain's CDR3 is CASSAWQNEQFF. Here the CDR3 DNA reads TGTGCCAGCAGCGCCTGGCAAAATGAGCAGTTCTTC.

V usage is TRBV7-8 and J usage is TRBJ2-5; D is perhaps TRBD2 (5 bases). This CDR3 is 15 amino acids long. Germline assignment: CDR1 SGHVS and CDR2 FQNEAQ. V gave up 0 bases and J gave up 5 bases, with 13 bases separating them. CDR3 residues: CASSLARAPLETQYF. In DNA form, the CDR3 reads TGTGCCAGCAGCTTAGCGCGGGCCCCGCTCGAGACCCAGTACTTC.

This sequence joins TRBV11-2 and TRBJ2-5, with a weak D call TRBD2 (6 bases). The CDR3 runs 13 residues. Trimming cost V 5 bases and J 2 bases, with 9 bases left between them. CDR1 is SGHAT and CDR2 is FQNNGV in the germline V gene. The CDR3 reads CASSNGLQETQYF. The CDR3 DNA reads TGTGCCAGCAGCAACGGACTACAAGAGACCCAGTACTTC. The whole variable domain, remainder taken from reference TRBV11-2 and TRBJ2-5, is EAGVAQSPRYKIIEKRQSVAFWCNPISGHATLYWYQQILGQGPKLLIQFQNNGVVDDSQLPKDRFSAERLKGVDSTLKIQPAKLEDSAVYLCASSNGLQETQYFGPGTRLLVL.

The CDR3 region has the DNA TGTGCCAGCAGTCTTACGGACAGGGCTGGGGCCAACGTCCTGACTTTC. Translating it yields CASSLTDRAGANVLTF. V and J are TRBV2 and TRBJ2-6, with TRBD1 identical over 8 bases. This CDR3 has 16 residues. Looked up from germline, CDR1 is SNHLY and CDR2 is FYNNEI. Trimming cost V 5 bases and J 2 bases; bases outside gene matches: 5.

This clone was observed a few times. Other DNA sequences in this specimen translate into the identical CDR3. The chain employs TRBV7-2 and TRBJ1-5, with unresolved D. This CDR3 has 15 residues. Germline V gene lookup returns CDR1 SGHTA and CDR2 FQGNSA. V lost 0 bases, J lost 0 bases, and 6 bases lay in between. CDR3 sequence: CASSLAGSSNQPQHF. In DNA, the CDR3 is TGTGCCAGCAGCTTAGCAGGGAGTAGCAATCAGCCCCAGCATTTT.

The rearrangement uses TRBV27 and TRBJ2-3; the D is unclear. The CDR3 contains 13 residues. V was shortened by 3 bases and J by 0 bases, with 4 bases between the two germline ends. Per the germline V gene, CDR1 is MNHEY and CDR2 is SMNVEV (reference sequence). This CDR3 reads CASSFPSTDTQYF. CDR3 coding DNA: TGTGCCAGCAGTTTCCCTAGCACAGATACGCAGTATTTT.

The chain employs TRBV5-6 and TRBJ2-3, with D uncertain. The CDR3 totals 12 residues. CDR1 and CDR2 from the germline V gene are SGHDT and YYEEEE. Trimming pared 4 bases from V and 6 bases from J, leaving 9 bases between. Here the CDR3 DNA reads TGTGCCAGCAGCCCGACTGTGGATACGCAGTATTTT. Its protein is CASSPTVDTQYF. Variable domain in full (rest from reference TRBV5-6 and TRBJ2-3): DAGVTQSPTHLIKTRGQQVTLRCSPKSGHDTVSWYQQALGQGPQFIFQYYEEEERQRGNFPDRFSGHQFPNYSSELNVNALLLGDSALYLCASSPTVDTQYFGPGTRLTVL.

The chain combines TRBV6-1 with TRBJ2-7; 10 bases are shared with TRBD1. The CDR3 spans 16 residues. From germline, CDR1 is MNHNS and CDR2 SASEGT. Losses at the gene ends were 2 bases for V and 4 bases for J; bases not matched to a gene: 8. In nucleotides, the CDR3 is TGTGCCAGCAGTGAATCCCAGGGACAGGGGCGATACGAGCAGTACTTC. This gives the protein CASSESQGQGRYEQYF.

The rearrangement links TRBV3-1 (or the pseudogene TRBV3-2) to TRBJ2-7, with D maybe TRBD1 (5 bases). V lost 1 base and J lost 2, with 12 bases in between. The CDR3 consists of 15 residues. CDR1 is LGHDT, CDR2 YNNKEL, per germline (reference sequence). CDR3 region: CASSQGGARTYEQYF. In DNA, the CDR3 is TGTGCCAGCAGCCAAGGTGGGGCCAGGACCTACGAGCAGTACTTC.

The V call is TRBV5-1, the J call TRBJ2-1, with D perhaps TRBD2 (6 bases). The CDR3 loop spans 14 amino acids. Germline CDR1 and CDR2: SGHRS and YFSETQ. V shed 2 bases and J shed 2 bases, with 8 bases lying between them. CDR3 sequence reads: CASSLRRAYNEQFF. The CDR3 bases are TGCGCCAGCAGCTTACGGAGGGCCTACAATGAGCAGTTCTTC.

The rearrangement links TRBV5-4 to TRBJ1-1, with TRBD1 matching 7 bases. V was pared by 4 bases and J by 1 base, with 7 bases of the junction left unmatched. The germline gives CDR1 SGHNT, CDR2 YYREEE (reference sequence). The CDR3 has 15 residues. The CDR3 loop reads CASSPGGTANTEAFF. CDR3 in DNA: TGTGCCAGCAGCCCTGGAGGGACAGCGAACACTGAAGCTTTCTTT.

The J gene is TRBJ2-2, the V gene TRBV7-3, with 9 bases lining up with TRBD1. J gave up 2 bases and V 5 bases, and 15 bases lay outside the gene matches. The germline V gene has CDR1 SGHTA and CDR2 FQGTGA. The CDR3 loop spans 19 amino acids. The CDR3 protein is CASSKRSARTGVNTGELFF. The CDR3 bases are TGTGCCAGCAGCAAGAGGTCCGCCCGGACAGGGGTAAACACCGGGGAGCTGTTTTTT.

This chain joins TRBV27 and TRBJ1-1; no clear D gene. Germline-derived CDR1 and CDR2 are MNHEY and SMNVEV (reference sequence). The ends were cut back, 5 bases at V and 0 bases at J, with 13 bases in the middle. This CDR3 contains 15 residues. The CDR3, as DNA: TGTGCCAGCAGTCCGATTGGGCAGCTGAACACTGAAGCTTTCTTT. Residues: CASSPIGQLNTEAFF.

The rearrangement joins TRBV4-3 to TRBJ1-2, with 10 bases matching TRBD1. The CDR3 sequence is 15 residues long. Unmatched junction bases numbered 2, after V lost 0 bases and J lost 4 bases. CDR1 LGHNA and CDR2 YSLEER come from the germline V gene. DNA of the CDR3: TGCGCCAGCAGCCAAGAGGGGACAGGGGCCTATGGCTACACCTTC. The encoded protein is CASSQEGTGAYGYTF.

The chain carries TRBV4-3 and TRBJ1-2; possible D gene TRBD1, 6 bases. The V gene lost 2 bases and the J gene lost 1 base, with 11 bases spanning the gap. Germline loops: CDR1 LGHNA, CDR2 YSLEER. This CDR3 has 15 residues. The CDR3 here is CASSQTGTLNYGYTF. CDR3 coding DNA: TGCGCCAGCAGCCAAACCGGGACACTTAACTATGGCTACACCTTC.

The V and J genes are TRBV5-4 and TRBJ1-2; no definite D call. The ends were cut back, 2 bases at V and 6 bases at J, with 14 bases in the middle. The V gene's germline CDR1 is SGHNT and CDR2 YYREEE (reference sequence). The CDR3 is 14 residues long. CDR3 DNA: TGTGCCAGCAGCTTAGGAGGGTTCGCGGATGGCTACACCTTC. Translating gives CASSLGGFADGYTF.

The chain links TRBV7-4 to TRBJ2-7, with TRBD1 identical over 7 bases. The CDR3 is 18 amino acids. The J segment lost 0 bases and the V segment lost 4 bases, leaving 15 bases of the junction unmatched. Germline assignment: CDR1 SGHVT and CDR2 SQSDAQ. The CDR3 reads CASSSTGLADIISYEQYF. The DNA of the CDR3 is TGTGCCAGCAGCTCGACAGGGTTGGCCGACATAATCTCCTACGAGCAGTACTTC.

The rearrangement links TRBV5-1 to TRBJ2-1; 11 positions match TRBD2. V lost 3 bases, J lost 2 bases, and 4 bases stayed unmatched. This CDR3 is built from 16 residues. CDR1 is SGHRS, CDR2 YFSETQ, per germline. In nucleotides, the CDR3 is TGCGCCAGCAGCTACTCGACTAGCGGGACCTACAATGAGCAGTTCTTC. Translation gives CASSYSTSGTYNEQFF.

The chain joins TRBV29-1 to TRBJ1-2, with 8 bases aligning to TRBD1. The CDR3 totals 14 residues. V shed 4 bases and J 2 bases; nucleotides not matched to a gene: 6. Looked up from germline, CDR1 is SQVTM and CDR2 is ANQGSEA. This CDR3 is CSVGGQGPNYGYTF. DNA of the CDR3: TGCAGCGTTGGCGGACAGGGACCAAACTATGGCTACACCTTC.

The chain uses TRBV27 and TRBJ2-2; 11 bases line up with TRBD2. V lost 8 bases and J lost 3; bases outside the gene matches: 2. CDR3 length: 14 amino acids. Per germline, CDR1 MNHEY and CDR2 SMNVEV (reference sequence). CDR3 loop: CASGTSGYTGELFF. In DNA, the CDR3 is TGTGCCAGCGGGACTAGCGGATACACCGGGGAGCTGTTTTTT.

In its sample, this clone was seen a few times. The V gene is TRBV7-2, the J gene TRBJ1-2; the D gene is possibly TRBD1 (6 bases). The ends were cut back, 5 bases at V and 4 bases at J, with 14 bases in the middle. Germline CDR1 and CDR2: SGHTA and FQGNSA. The CDR3 has 14 residues. The CDR3, as DNA: TGTGCCAGCAGCCCCCGGCCAGGGGCCTATGGCTACACCTTC. This gives the protein CASSPRPGAYGYTF.

This clone appeared a single time. CDR3 loop: CASSTHSGGSNQPQHF. The CDR3 DNA reads TGTGCCAGCAGCACCCACAGCGGGGGCAGCAATCAGCCCCAGCATTTT. This rearrangement joins TRBV7-2 to TRBJ1-5; a weak D match, TRBD1 (6 bases). This CDR3 spans 16 amino acids. V lost 5 bases and J lost 1, with 15 bases in between. Germline-derived CDR1 and CDR2 are SGHTA and FQGNSA.

The chain links TRBV10-2 to TRBJ1-3, with D hard to call. The germline V and J ends were trimmed by 8 bases and 4 bases, with 12 bases remaining between them. Germline-derived CDR1 and CDR2 are WSHSY and SAAADI. The CDR3 has 13 residues. The DNA for the CDR3 is TGCGCCAGCTCGCAGGCTTTCGGAAACACCATATATTTT. Its translation is CASSQAFGNTIYF.

The chain uses TRBV5-6 and TRBJ1-2; possibly TRBD1 for D (5 bases). V lost 0 bases and J 1 base, leaving 10 bases between the germline ends. CDR1 is SGHDT, CDR2 YYEEEE, per germline. The CDR3 extends over 15 amino acids. CDR3 in DNA: TGTGCCAGCAGCTTGGGACAGAACTATAACTATGGCTACACCTTC. Residues: CASSLGQNYNYGYTF.

This sequence joins TRBV5-4 and TRBJ2-5; TRBD1 matches 7 bases. CDR1 is SGHNT, CDR2 YYREEE, per germline (reference sequence). The V and J ends lost 4 bases and 5 bases, in that order; junction bases with no gene match: 5. The CDR3 runs to 13 residues. CDR3 sequence reads: CASSTTGSETQYF. DNA of the CDR3: TGTGCCAGCAGCACGACAGGGTCGGAGACCCAGTACTTC.